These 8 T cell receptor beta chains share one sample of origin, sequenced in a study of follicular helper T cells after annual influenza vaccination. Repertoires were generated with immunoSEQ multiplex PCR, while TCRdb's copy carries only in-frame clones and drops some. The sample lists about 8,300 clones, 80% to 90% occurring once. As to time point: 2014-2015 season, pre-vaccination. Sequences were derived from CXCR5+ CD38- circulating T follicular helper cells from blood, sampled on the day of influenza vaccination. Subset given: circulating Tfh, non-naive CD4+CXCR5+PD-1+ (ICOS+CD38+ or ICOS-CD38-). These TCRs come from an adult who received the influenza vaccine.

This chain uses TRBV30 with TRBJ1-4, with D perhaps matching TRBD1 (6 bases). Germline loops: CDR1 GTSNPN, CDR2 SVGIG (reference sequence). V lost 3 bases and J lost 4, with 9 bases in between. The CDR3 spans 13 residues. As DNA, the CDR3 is TGTGCCTGGAGCAGGACAGTTAATGAAAAACTGTTTTTT. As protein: CAWSRTVNEKLFF.

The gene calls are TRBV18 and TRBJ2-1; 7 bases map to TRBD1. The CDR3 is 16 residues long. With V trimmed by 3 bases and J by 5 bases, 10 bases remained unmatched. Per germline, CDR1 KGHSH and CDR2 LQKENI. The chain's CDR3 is CASSPTRDSVNNEQFF. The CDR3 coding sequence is TGTGCCAGCTCACCCACCCGGGACAGTGTAAACAATGAGCAGTTCTTC.

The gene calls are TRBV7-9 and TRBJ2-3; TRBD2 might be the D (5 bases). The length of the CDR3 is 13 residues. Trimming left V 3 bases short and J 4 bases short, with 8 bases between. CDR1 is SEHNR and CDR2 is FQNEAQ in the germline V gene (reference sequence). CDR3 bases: TGTGCCAGCAGCTTTGAGGGTGCAGATACGCAGTATTTT. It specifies CASSFEGADTQYF.

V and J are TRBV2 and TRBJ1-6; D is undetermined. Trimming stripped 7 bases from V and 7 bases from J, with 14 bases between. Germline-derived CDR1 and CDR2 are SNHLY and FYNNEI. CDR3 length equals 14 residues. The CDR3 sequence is CASKKNSPNSPLHF. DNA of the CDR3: TGTGCCAGCAAGAAGAACAGTCCCAATTCACCCCTCCACTTT.

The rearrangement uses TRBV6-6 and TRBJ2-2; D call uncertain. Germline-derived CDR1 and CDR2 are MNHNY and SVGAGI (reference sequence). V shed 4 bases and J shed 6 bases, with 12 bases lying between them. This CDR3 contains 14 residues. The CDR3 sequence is CASSSYAMAGELFF. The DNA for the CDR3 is TGTGCCAGCAGTTCCTACGCCATGGCCGGGGAGCTGTTTTTT.

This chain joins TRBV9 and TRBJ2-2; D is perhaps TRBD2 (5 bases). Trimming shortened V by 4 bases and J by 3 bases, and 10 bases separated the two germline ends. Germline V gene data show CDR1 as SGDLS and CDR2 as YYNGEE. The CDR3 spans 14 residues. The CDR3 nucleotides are TGTGCCAGCAGCCCCTTCGGGGACACCGGGGAGCTGTTTTTT. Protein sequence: CASSPFGDTGELFF.

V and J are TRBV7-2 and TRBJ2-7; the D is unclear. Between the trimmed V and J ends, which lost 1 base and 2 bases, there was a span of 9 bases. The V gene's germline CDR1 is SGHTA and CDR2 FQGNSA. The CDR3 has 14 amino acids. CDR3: CASSLDMGTYEQYF. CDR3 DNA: TGTGCCAGCAGCTTAGATATGGGGACCTACGAGCAGTACTTC.

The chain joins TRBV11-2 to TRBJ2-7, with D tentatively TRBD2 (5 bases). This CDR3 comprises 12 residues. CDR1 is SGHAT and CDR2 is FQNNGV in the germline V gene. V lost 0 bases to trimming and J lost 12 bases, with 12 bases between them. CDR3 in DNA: TGTGCCAGCAGCTTAGATCGGGATCAGCGGTACTTC. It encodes CASSLDRDQRYF.